This T cell receptor (beta chain) was sequenced for a study of cytomegalovirus exposure and HLA in healthy donors. Study results and limitations: Productive status was seen about 87% or about 30% of the time for most TCR beta V segments in an earlier analysis. An assumption of roughly uniform sequencing depth across donors underlay the presence/absence analyses.

The PCR contained 60 Vbeta and 13 Jbeta primers. Repertoires were generated with immunoSEQ multiplex PCR, while TCRdb's copy carries only in-frame clones and drops some. The data show some 76,000 clones, under 80% seen once. This clone was counted once. Its matching antigen is unknown. The source of this sequence is a man aged 55 to 70 in good health and CMV-seropositive. The sample consisted of PBMCs.

The CDR3 protein is CASSPGQGSNQPQHF. The CDR3 DNA reads TGCGCCAGCAGCCCTGGACAGGGGAGCAATCAGCCCCAGCATTTT. The chain joins TRBV10-2 to TRBJ1-5; 9 nucleotides match TRBD1. The V and J ends lost 6 bases and 1 base, in that order; junction bases with no gene match: 4. This CDR3 is 15 amino acids long. Germline CDR1 is WSHSY and CDR2 is SAAADI.